This TCR beta chain is from a study of cytomegalovirus exposure and HLA in healthy donors. The PCR employed 60 Vbeta primers together with 13 Jbeta primers. TCRdb's table, derived via immunoSEQ multiplex PCR, lists solely in-frame clones and lacks some. The sample includes roughly 110,000 clones, around 76% seen only once; the top ten take under 8%. The V end was cut by 2 bases, the J end by 0 bases, with 10 bases between. The germline CDR1 and CDR2 sequences are SGHTA and FQGNSA. The CDR3 has 16 amino acids. The rearrangement joins TRBV7-2 to TRBJ2-2, with a possible D match to TRBD2 (5 bases). This TCR derives from a woman aged 45-65 years in good health and CMV-seropositive. Sequences were obtained from PBMCs. As DNA, the CDR3 is TGTGCCAGCAGCTTAAATGCGGGTCCGAACACCGGGGAGCTGTTTTTT. Translating it yields CASSLNAGPNTGELFF. The full variable domain, its missing parts supplied by reference TRBV7-2 and TRBJ2-2, is GAGVSQSPSNKVTEKGKDVELRCDPISGHTALYWYRQSLGQGLEFLIYFQGNSAPDKSGLPSDRFSAERTGGSVSTLTIQRTQQEDSAVYLCASSLNAGPNTGELFFGEGSRLTVL.